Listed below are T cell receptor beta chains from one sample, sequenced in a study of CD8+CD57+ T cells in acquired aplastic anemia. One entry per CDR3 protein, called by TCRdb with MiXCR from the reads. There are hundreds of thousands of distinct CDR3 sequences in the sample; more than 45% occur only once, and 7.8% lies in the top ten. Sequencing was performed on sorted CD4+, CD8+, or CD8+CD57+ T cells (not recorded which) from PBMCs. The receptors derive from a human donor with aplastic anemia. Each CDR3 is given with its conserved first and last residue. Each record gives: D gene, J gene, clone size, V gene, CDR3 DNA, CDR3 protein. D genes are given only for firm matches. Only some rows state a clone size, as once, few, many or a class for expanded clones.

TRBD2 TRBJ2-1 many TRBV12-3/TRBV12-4 TGTGCCAGCAGTTTAGCGGGGGGGTACGCTGAGCAGTTCTTC CASSLAGGYAEQFF
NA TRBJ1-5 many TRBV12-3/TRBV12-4 TGTGCCAGCAGTTTATGGGAAATAGATCAGCCCCAGCATTTT CASSLWEIDQPQHF
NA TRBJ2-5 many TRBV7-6 TGTGCCAGCAGCCCAGCCCAGGGGACCCAGTACTTC CASSPAQGTQYF
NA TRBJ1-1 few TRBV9 TGTGCCAGCAGTTCGACATCGGGGGGCACTGGAGCTTTCTTT CASSSTSGGTGAFF
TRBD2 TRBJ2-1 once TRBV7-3 TGTGCCAGCAGCTGGAAGACTAGCGGGAGTTTCAATGAGCAGTTCTTC CASSWKTSGSFNEQFF
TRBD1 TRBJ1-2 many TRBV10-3 TGTGCCATCAGTGAGTCTGTCTTGAGGGACAGACGACTTACATATGGCTACACCTTC CAISESVLRDRRLTYGYTF
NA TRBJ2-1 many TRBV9 TGTGCCAGCAGCGCATACGACCGGGACTTTTCATACAATGAGCAGTTCTTC CASSAYDRDFSYNEQFF
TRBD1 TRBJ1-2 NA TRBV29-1 TGCAGCGGCTCGGACAGGGAAGGCTACACCTTC CSGSDREGYTF
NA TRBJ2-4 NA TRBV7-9 TGTGCCAGCAGCTTATTCCCGGGGGCTAAGGCCAAAAACATTCAGTACTTC CASSLFPGAKAKNIQYF
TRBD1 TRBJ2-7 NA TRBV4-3 TGCGCCAGCGGTCAAGGGGGCAGGGGGCCGCCGACTAGGGCCTACGAGCAGTACTTC CASGQGGRGPPTRAYEQYF
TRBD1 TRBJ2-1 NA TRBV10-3 TGTGCCATCCGAGGGACAGGGGGCAATGAGCAGTTCTTC CAIRGTGGNEQFF
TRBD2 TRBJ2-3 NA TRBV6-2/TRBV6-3 TGTGCCAGCAGACGGGGGGTCCAGGCCACAGATACGCAGTATTTT CASRRGVQATDTQYF
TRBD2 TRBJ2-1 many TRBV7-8 TGTGCCAGCAGCTTAATAGCCGGGGGGGCCTACAATGAGCAGTTCTTC CASSLIAGGAYNEQFF
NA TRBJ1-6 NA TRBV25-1 TGTGCCAGCAGTGACGTGGGGGCCGGTTCACCCCTCCACTTT CASSDVGAGSPLHF
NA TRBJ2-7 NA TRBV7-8 TGTGCCAGCAGCTTTGGGGCAGGTCAATTCGGCGAGCAGTACTTC CASSFGAGQFGEQYF
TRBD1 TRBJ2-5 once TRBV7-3 TGTGCCAGCAGCTCCCCACAGGGGTGGGGAGAGACCCAGTACTTC CASSSPQGWGETQYF
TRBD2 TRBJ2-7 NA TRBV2 TGTGCCAGCAGAACTAGCGGGACAACCTACGAGCAGTACTTC CASRTSGTTYEQYF
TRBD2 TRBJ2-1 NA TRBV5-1 TGCGCCAGCAGCCCGGGACTAGCGGGAGAGAGCGAGCAGTTCTTC CASSPGLAGESEQFF
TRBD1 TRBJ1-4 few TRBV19 TGTGCCAGTAGTCAAGACCGGACAGGCGAAAAACTGTTTTTT CASSQDRTGEKLFF
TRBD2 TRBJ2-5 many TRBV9 TGTGCCAGCAGCACGAGACTAGCGGCACAAGAGACCCAGTACTTC CASSTRLAAQETQYF
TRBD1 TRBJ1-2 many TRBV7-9 TGTGCCAGCAGCCCCTGGGACAGGGGAATCGTATCGGATGGAGGCTACACCTTC CASSPWDRGIVSDGGYTF
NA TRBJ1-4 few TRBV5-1 TGTGCCAGCAGCGAGGGCACGGGACTACCTAATGAAAAACCGTTTTTT CASSEGTGLPNEKPFF
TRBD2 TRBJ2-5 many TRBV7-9 TGTGCCAGCAGCCCTAGCGGGAGGGAAGAGACCCAGTACTTC CASSPSGREETQYF
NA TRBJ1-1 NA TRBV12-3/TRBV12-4 TGTGCTAGTGGTTTGGGACCGGGCTCCTACAATGAAGCTTTCTTT CASGLGPGSYNEAFF
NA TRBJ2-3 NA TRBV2 TGTGCCAGCATGGAAGATACGCAGTATTTT CASMEDTQYF
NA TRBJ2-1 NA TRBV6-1 TGTGCCAGCAGTAATAGATCCTTCCTCGGGAATGAGCAGTTCTTC CASSNRSFLGNEQFF
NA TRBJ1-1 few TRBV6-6 TGTGCCAGCAGTTCCTTCGAACTGACAGACCAGAACACTGAAGCTTTCTTT CASSSFELTDQNTEAFF
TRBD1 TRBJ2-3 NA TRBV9 TGTGCCAGCAGCGTAGGGGCGGACAGGCGCACAGATACGCAGTATTTT CASSVGADRRTDTQYF
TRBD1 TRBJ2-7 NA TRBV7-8 TGTGCCAGCAGCTTGAGTGGCCCGGGACAGGAAGACTACGAGCAGTACTTC CASSLSGPGQEDYEQYF
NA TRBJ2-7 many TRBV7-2 TGTGCCAGCAGCTTTAAGGTCGGGGTGAGTTCCTACGAGCAGTACTTC CASSFKVGVSSYEQYF